The present T cell receptor (beta chain) was sequenced within a study of blood T cell repertoires in COVID-19. The overall study: Collection of acute and convalescent COVID-19 samples took place in the United States, Italy and Spain.

Enrolment of Seattle patients took place during active infection, and they were followed longitudinally. The CDR3 is made up of 12 amino acids. CDR1 and CDR2 (germline): MDHEN, SYDVKM. V was pared by 5 bases and J by 12 bases, with 10 bases of the junction left unmatched. Study processing details: Nucleated cell number was recorded as an estimate derived from reference gene primer amplification. The method was immunoSEQ multiplex PCR; TCRdb's version includes in-frame clones alone and lacks a portion of them. Clone size and V and J calls were adopted from that table, with D and trimming inferred from the DNA. Of about 280,000 clones in the sample, around 88% were seen once. A single count supports this clone.

The sequence was obtained from a woman aged 70-85 years with COVID-19, enrolled during active disease. The chain has TRBV28 and TRBJ2-7; TRBD1 matches at 7 bases. Sequencing was performed on peripheral blood. The CDR3 here is CASSTRTGRWYF. The CDR3, as DNA: TGTGCCAGCAGTACCCGGACAGGTCGCTGGTACTTC.